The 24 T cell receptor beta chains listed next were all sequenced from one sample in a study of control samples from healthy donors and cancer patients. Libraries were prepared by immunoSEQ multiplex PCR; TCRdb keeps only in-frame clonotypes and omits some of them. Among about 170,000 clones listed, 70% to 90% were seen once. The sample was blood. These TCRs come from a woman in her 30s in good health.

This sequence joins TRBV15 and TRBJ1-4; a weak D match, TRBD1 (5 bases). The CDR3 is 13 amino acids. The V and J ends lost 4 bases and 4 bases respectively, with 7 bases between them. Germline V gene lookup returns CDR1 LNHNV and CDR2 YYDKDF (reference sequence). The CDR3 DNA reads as TGTGCCACCAGCATGGGACGTAATGAAAAACTGTTTTTT. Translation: CATSMGRNEKLFF.

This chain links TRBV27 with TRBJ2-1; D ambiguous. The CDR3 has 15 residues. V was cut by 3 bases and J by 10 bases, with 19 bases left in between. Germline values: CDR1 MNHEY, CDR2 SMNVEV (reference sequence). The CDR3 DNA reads TGTGCCAGCAGTTTCCCAGGCGTCTCAGGCAGGGAGCAGTTCTTC. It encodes CASSFPGVSGREQFF.

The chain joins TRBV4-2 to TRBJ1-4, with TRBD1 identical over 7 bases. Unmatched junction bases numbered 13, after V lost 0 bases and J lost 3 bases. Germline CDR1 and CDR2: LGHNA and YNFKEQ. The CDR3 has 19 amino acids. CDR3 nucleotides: TGTGCCAGCAGCCAAGATCCCCTTGGCAGGGGGGGGGCTAATGAAAAACTGTTTTTT. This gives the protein CASSQDPLGRGGANEKLFF.

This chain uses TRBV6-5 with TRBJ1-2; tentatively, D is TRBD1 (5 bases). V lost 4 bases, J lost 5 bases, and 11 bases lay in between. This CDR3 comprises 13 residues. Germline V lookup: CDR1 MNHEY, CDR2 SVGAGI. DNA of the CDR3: TGTGCCAGCAGTTTAGGGGAGGGGTATGGCTACACCTTC. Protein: CASSLGEGYGYTF.

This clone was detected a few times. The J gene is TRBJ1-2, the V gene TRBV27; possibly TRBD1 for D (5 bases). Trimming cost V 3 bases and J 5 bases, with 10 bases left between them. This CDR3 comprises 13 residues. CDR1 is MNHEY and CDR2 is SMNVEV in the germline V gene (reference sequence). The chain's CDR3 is CASSFVGGYGYTF. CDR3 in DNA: TGTGCCAGCAGTTTCGTGGGGGGTTATGGCTACACCTTC.

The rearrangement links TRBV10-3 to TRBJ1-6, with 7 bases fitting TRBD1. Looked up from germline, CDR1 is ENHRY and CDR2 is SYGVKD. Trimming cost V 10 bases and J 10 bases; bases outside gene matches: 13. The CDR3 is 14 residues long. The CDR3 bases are TGTGCCACCCGAGGGGACAGCAGATACTCACCCCTCCACTTT. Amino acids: CATRGDSRYSPLHF.

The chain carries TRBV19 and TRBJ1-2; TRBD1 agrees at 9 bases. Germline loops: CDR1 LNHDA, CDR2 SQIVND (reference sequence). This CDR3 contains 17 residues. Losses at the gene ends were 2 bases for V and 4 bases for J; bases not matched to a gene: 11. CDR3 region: CASSISAPGQGLYGYTF. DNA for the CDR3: TGTGCCAGTAGTATATCTGCTCCGGGACAGGGTCTCTATGGCTACACCTTC.

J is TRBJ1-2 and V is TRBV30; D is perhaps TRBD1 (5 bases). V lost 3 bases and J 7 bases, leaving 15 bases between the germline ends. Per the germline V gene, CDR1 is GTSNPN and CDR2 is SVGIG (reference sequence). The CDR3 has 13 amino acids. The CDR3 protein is CAWSGGPGAGYTF. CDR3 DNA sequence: TGTGCCTGGAGCGGGGGACCCGGGGCTGGCTACACCTTC.

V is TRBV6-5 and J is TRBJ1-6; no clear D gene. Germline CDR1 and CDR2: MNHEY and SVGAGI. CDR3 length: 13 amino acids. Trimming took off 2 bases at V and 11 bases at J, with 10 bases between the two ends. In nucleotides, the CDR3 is TGTGCCAGCAGTTACGCCACGAGGGCACCCCTCCACTTT. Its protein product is CASSYATRAPLHF.

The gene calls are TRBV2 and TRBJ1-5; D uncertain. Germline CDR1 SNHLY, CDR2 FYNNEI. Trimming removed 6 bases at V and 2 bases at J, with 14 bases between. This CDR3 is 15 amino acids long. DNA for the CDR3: TGTGCCAGCAGGGCCACGTCTCGGGGCAATCAGCCCCAGCATTTT. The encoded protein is CASRATSRGNQPQHF.

The CDR3 DNA sequence: TGTGCCAGCAGTTTCCTCGGACAGGGGTTGACTGAAGCTTTCTTT. Protein: CASSFLGQGLTEAFF. The rearrangement joins TRBV27 to TRBJ1-1; TRBD1 agrees at 9 bases. Per germline, CDR1 MNHEY and CDR2 SMNVEV (reference sequence). V gave up 3 bases and J gave up 5 bases; unmatched junction bases: 7. The CDR3 has 15 amino acids.

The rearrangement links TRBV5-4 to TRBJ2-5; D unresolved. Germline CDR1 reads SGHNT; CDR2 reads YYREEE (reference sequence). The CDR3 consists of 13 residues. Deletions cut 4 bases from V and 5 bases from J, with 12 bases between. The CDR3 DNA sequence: TGTGCCAGCAGCCCTCCGGGTTTGGAGACCCAGTACTTC. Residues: CASSPPGLETQYF.

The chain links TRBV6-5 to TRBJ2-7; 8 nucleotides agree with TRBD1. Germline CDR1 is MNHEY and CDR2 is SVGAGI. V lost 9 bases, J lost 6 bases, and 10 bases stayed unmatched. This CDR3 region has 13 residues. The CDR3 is CASFGSTGGEQYV. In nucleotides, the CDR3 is TGTGCCAGTTTTGGGTCTACAGGGGGCGAGCAGTACGTC.

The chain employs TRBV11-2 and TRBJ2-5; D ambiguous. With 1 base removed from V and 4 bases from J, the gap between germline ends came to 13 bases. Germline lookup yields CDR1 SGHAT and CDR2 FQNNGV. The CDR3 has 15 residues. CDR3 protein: CASSLGGVKPETQYF. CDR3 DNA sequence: TGTGCCAGCAGCTTAGGCGGAGTTAAGCCAGAGACCCAGTACTTC.

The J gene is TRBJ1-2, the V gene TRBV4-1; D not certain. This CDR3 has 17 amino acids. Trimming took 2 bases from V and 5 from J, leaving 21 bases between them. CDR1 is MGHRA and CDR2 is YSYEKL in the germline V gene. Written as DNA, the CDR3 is TGCGCCAGCAGCCAACCACCAGAAAGCCAGCCCGGGTATGGCTACACCTTC. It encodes CASSQPPESQPGYGYTF.

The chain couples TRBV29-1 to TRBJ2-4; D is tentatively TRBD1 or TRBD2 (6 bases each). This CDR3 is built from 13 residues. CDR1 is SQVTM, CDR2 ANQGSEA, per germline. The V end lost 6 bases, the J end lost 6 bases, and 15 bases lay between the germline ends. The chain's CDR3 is CSVCEGGGNIQYF. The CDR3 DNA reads TGCAGCGTATGTGAGGGGGGTGGAAACATTCAGTACTTC.

The CDR3 loop reads CASTPLGSRLVNEQFF. The DNA of the CDR3 is TGTGCCAGCACCCCATTAGGGTCACGACTAGTCAATGAGCAGTTCTTC. This chain joins TRBV7-6 and TRBJ2-1; perhaps TRBD2 as D (6 bases). The germline V and J ends were trimmed by 7 bases and 6 bases, with 22 bases remaining between them. In germline, CDR1 is SGHVS, CDR2 FNYEAQ. The CDR3 covers 16 residues.

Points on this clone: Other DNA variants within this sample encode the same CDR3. The CDR3 protein is CASSLGGYGYTF. CDR3 sequence (DNA): TGTGCCAGCAGTTTAGGGGGCTATGGCTACACCTTC. The V and J genes are TRBV28 and TRBJ1-2; D is possibly TRBD1 (5 bases). This CDR3 has 12 residues. V was pared by 2 bases and J by 4 bases, with 5 bases between. Germline CDR1 and CDR2: MDHEN and SYDVKM.

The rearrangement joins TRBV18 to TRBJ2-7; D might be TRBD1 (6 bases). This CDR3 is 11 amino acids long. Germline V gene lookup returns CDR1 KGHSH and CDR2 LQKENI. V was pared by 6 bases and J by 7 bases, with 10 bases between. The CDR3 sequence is CASSQGLEQYV. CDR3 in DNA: TGTGCCAGCTCCCAGGGGCTTGAGCAGTACGTC.

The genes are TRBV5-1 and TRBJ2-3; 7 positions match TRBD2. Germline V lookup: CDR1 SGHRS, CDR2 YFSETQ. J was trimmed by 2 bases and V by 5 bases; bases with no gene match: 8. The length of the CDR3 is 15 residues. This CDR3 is CASSLTSRSTDTQYF. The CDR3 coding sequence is TGCGCCAGCAGTCTGACTAGCCGTTCCACAGATACGCAGTATTTT.

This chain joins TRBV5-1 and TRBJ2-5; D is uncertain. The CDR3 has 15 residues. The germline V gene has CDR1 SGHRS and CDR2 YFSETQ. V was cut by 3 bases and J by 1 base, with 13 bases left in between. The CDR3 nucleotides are TGCGCCAGCAGCTCTACGAATACGCTCCAAGAGACCCAGTACTTC. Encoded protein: CASSSTNTLQETQYF.

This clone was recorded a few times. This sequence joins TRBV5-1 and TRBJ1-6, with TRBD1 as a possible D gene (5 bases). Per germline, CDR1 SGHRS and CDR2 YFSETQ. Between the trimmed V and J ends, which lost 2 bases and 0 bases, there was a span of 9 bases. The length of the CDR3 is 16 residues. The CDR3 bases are TGCGCCAGCAGCTTAGGGGACCTCTCCTATAATTCACCCCTCCACTTT. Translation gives CASSLGDLSYNSPLHF.

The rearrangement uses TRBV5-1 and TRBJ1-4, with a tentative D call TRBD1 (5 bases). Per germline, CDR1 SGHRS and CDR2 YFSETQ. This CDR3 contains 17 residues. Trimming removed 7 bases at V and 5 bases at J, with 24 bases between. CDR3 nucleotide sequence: TGCGCCAGCGGACCGGGGTTCTTGCCGGGACCAAATGAAAAACTGTTTTTT. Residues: CASGPGFLPGPNEKLFF.

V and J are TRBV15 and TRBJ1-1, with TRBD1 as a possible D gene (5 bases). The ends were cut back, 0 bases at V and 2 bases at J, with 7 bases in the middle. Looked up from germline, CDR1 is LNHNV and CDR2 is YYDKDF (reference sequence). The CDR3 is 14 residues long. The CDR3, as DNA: TGTGCCACCAGCAGAGATAGGGGAAACACTGAAGCTTTCTTT. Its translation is CATSRDRGNTEAFF.